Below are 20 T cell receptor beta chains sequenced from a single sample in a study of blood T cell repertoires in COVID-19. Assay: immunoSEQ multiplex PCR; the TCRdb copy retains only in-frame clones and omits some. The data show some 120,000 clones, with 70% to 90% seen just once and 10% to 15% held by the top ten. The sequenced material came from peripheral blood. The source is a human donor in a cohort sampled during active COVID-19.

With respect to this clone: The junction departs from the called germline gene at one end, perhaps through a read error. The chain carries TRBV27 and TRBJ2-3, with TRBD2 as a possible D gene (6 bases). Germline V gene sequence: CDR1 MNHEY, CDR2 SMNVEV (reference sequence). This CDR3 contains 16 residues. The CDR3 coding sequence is TGTGCCAGCAGTTACTCTACCAGAACTAGCACAAATACGCAGTATTTT. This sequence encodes CASSYSTRTSTNTQYF.

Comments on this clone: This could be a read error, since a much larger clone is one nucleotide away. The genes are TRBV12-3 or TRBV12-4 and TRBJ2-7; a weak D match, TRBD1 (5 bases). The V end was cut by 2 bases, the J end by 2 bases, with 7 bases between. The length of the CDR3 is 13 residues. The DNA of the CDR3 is TGTGCCAGCAGTTTACAGGGCGCCTACGAGCAGTACTTC. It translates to CASSLQGAYEQYF.

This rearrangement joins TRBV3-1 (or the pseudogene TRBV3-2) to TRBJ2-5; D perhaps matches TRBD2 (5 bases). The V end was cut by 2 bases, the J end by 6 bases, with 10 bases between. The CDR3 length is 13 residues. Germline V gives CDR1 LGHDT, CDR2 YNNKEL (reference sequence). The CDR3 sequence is CASSQYSGKTQYF. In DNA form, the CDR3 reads TGTGCCAGCAGCCAATATTCGGGGAAGACCCAGTACTTC.

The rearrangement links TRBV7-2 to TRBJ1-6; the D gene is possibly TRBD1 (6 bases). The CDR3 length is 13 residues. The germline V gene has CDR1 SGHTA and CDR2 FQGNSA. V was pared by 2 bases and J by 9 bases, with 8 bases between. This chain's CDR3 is CASSLKGGSPLHF. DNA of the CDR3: TGTGCCAGCAGCTTAAAAGGGGGTTCACCCCTCCACTTT.

This CDR3 reads CASSPGQGLSYEQYF. CDR3 DNA sequence: TGTGCCAGCTCACCAGGACAGGGACTCTCCTACGAGCAGTACTTC. The V and J genes are TRBV18 and TRBJ2-7; TRBD1 agrees at 8 bases. V dropped 2 bases and J dropped 0; count of bases not matched to a gene: 3. Germline V gene sequence: CDR1 KGHSH, CDR2 LQKENI. The CDR3 spans 15 residues.

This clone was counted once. CDR3 nucleotide sequence: TGTGCCTGGAGTTTCAGGGTTCTCGACGAGCAGTACTTC. Amino acids: CAWSFRVLDEQYF. This chain joins TRBV30 and TRBJ2-7; possibly TRBD1 for D (5 bases). The CDR3 has 13 amino acids. Germline-derived CDR1 and CDR2 are GTSNPN and SVGIG (reference sequence). V was trimmed by 2 bases and J by 5 bases, leaving 13 bases between them.

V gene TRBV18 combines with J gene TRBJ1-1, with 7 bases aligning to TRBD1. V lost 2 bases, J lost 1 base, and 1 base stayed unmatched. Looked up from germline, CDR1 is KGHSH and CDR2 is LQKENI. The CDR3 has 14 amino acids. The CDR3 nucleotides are TGTGCCAGCTCACCAGGGGACAGGAACACTGAAGCTTTCTTT. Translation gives CASSPGDRNTEAFF.

CDR3 in amino acids: CASKIRRDTGELFF. The DNA of the CDR3 is TGTGCCAGTAAAATTAGGCGGGACACCGGGGAGCTGTTTTTT. The chain links TRBV19 to TRBJ2-2; weak D call: TRBD2 (5 bases). With 7 bases removed from V and 3 bases from J, the gap between germline ends came to 12 bases. In germline, CDR1 is LNHDA, CDR2 SQIVND (reference sequence). CDR3 length equals 14 residues.

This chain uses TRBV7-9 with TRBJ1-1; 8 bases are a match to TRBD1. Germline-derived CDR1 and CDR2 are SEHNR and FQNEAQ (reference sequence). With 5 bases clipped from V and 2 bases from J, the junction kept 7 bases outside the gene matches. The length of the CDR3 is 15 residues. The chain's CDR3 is CASSPKGTGNTEAFF. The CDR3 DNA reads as TGTGCCAGCAGCCCCAAGGGGACAGGAAACACTGAAGCTTTCTTT.

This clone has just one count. For the CDR3, the DNA is TGTGCCAGCAGCCGAAGCGGGGGGGACTCCTACGAGCAGTACTTC. Translating it yields CASSRSGGDSYEQYF. The chain has TRBV11-3 and TRBJ2-7; 10 bases map to TRBD2. The germline gives CDR1 SGHNT, CDR2 YENEEA. CDR3 size: 15 residues. The ends lost 5 bases at V and 0 bases at J; junction bases unmatched: 4.

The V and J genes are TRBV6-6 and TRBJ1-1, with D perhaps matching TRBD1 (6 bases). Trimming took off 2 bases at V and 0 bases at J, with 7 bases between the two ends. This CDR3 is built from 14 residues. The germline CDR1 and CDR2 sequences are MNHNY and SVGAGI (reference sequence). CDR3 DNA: TGTGCCAGCAGTTACGGACAGCTGAACACTGAAGCTTTCTTT. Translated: CASSYGQLNTEAFF.

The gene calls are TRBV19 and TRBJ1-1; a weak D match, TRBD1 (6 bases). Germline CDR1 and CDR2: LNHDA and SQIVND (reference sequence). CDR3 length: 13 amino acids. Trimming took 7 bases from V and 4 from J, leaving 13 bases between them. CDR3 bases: TGTGCCAGTACCCGACAGGCGTCCACTGAAGCTTTCTTT. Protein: CASTRQASTEAFF.

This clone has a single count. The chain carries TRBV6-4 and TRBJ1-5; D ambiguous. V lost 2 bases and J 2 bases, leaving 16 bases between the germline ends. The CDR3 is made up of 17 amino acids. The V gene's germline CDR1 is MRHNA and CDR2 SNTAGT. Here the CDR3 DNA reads TGTGCCAGCAGTGACAATCGGGCGGGTTTGGGCAATCAGCCCCAGCATTTT. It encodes CASSDNRAGLGNQPQHF.

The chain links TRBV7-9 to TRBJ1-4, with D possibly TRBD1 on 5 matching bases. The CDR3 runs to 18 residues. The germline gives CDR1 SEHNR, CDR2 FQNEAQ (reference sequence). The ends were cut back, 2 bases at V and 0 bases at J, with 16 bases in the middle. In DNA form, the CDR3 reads TGTGCCAGCAGCTTAAGGGCCTGGGGCAGGTCAACTAATGAAAAACTGTTTTTT. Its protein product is CASSLRAWGRSTNEKLFF.

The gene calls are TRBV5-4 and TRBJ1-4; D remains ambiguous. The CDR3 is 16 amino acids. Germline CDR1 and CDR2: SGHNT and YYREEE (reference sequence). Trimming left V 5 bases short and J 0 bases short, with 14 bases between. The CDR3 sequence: CASSSGVAPTNEKLFF. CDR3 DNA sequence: TGTGCCAGCAGTTCCGGGGTCGCGCCAACTAATGAAAAACTGTTTTTT.

CDR3 in amino acids: CASSVDTRGGEAFF. CDR3 sequence (DNA): TGTGCCAGCAGTGTTGACACCCGGGGGGGTGAAGCTTTCTTT. The V call is TRBV25-1, the J call TRBJ1-1; possibly TRBD1 for D (5 bases). The CDR3 loop spans 14 amino acids. V lost 4 bases, J lost 7 bases, and 16 bases lay in between. CDR1 and CDR2 (germline): MGHDK, SYGVNS.

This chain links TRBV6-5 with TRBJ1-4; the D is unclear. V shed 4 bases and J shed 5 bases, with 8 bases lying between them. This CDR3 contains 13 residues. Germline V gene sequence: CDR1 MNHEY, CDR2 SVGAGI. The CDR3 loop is CASSWVENEKLFF. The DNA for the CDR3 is TGTGCCAGCAGTTGGGTGGAGAATGAAAAACTGTTTTTT.

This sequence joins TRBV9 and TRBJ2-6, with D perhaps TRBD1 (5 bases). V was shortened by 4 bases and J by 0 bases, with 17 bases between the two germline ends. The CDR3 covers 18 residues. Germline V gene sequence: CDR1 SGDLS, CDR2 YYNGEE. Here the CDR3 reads CASSTVQGAFSGANVLTF. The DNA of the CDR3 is TGTGCCAGCAGCACCGTTCAAGGGGCCTTCTCTGGGGCCAACGTCCTGACTTTC. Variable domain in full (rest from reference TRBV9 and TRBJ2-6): DSGVTQTPKHLITATGQRVTLRCSPRSGDLSVYWYQQSLDQGLQFLIQYYNGEERAKGNILERFSAQQFPDLHSELNLSSLELGDSALYFCASSTVQGAFSGANVLTFGAGSRLTVL.

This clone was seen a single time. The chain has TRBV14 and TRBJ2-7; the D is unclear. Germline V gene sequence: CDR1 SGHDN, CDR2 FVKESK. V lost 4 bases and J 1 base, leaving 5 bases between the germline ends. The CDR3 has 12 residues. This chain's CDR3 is CASSPNSYEQYF. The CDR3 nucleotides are TGTGCCAGCAGCCCTAATTCCTACGAGCAGTACTTC. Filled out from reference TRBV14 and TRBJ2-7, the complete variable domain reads EAGVTQFPSHSVIEKGQTVTLRCDPISGHDNLYWYRRVMGKEIKFLLHFVKESKQDESGMPNNRFLAERTGGTYSTLKVQPAELEDSGVYFCASSPNSYEQYFGPGTRLTVT.

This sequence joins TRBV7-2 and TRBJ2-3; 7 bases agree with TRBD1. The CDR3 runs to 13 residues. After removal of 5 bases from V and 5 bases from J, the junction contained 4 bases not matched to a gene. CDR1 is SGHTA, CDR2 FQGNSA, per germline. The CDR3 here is CASSPGGRDTQYF. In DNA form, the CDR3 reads TGTGCCAGCAGCCCAGGGGGACGAGATACGCAGTATTTT.